Described below is a single T cell receptor (beta chain) sequence and its context. The target antigen is unknown. The CDR3 covers 13 residues. From germline, CDR1 is MNHEY and CDR2 SVGEGT. V lost 7 bases and J 0 bases, leaving 9 bases between the germline ends. The data were obtained in a study of healthy donors' naive CD4 and CD8 T cells. General study points: Roughly an eighth of CD4/CD8 propensity variance appeared explained by V, J and CDR3 charge.

Each TCR library used approximately 500 ng of total RNA and a linear amplification protocol. TCRdb recomputed calls from the reads with MiXCR, one row per CDR3 protein. Of around 180,000 distinct CDR3 sequences detected, about four fifths appear once; the ten largest clones hold approximately 2.5%. The receptor comes from a pool of human donors in good health; the sample pools cells from several healthy donors. The sequencing input was naive CD4+ and CD8+ T cells sorted from blood, pooled from several donors. V and J are TRBV6-2 or TRBV6-3 and TRBJ1-1, with D possibly matching TRBD1 (6 bases). For the CDR3, the DNA is TGTGCCAGCACCTGGACAGTGAACACTGAAGCTTTCTTT. Protein sequence: CASTWTVNTEAFF.